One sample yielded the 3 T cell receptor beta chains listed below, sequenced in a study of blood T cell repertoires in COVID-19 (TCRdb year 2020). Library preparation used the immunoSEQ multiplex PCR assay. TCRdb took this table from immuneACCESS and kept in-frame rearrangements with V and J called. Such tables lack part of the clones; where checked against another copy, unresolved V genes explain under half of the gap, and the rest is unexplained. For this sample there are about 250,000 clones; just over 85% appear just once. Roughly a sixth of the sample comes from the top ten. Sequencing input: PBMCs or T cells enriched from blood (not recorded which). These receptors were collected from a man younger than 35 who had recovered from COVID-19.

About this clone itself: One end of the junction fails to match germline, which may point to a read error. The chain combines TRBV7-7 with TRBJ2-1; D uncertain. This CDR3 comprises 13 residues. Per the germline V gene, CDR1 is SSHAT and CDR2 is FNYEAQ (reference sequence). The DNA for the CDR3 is TGTGCTAGCAGCTTATTGTCTTCCGGTGAGCAGTTCTTC. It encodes CASSLLSSGEQFF.

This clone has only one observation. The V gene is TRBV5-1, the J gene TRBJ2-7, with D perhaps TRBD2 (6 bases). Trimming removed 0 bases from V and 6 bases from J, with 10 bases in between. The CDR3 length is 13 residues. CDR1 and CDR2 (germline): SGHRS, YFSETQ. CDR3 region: CASSLAGDPEQYF. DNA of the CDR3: TGCGCCAGCAGCTTGGCGGGGGACCCCGAGCAGTACTTC.

CDR3 region: CASSSAHPVRQGDNQPQHF. CDR3 sequence (DNA): TGTGCCAGTAGCAGCGCACACCCAGTTAGACAGGGAGACAATCAGCCCCAGCATTTT. The chain recombines TRBV19 with TRBJ1-5, with 7 positions matching TRBD1. The CDR3 runs 19 residues. Germline-derived CDR1 and CDR2 are LNHDA and SQIVND (reference sequence). Trimming cost V 6 bases and J 3 bases; bases outside gene matches: 20.